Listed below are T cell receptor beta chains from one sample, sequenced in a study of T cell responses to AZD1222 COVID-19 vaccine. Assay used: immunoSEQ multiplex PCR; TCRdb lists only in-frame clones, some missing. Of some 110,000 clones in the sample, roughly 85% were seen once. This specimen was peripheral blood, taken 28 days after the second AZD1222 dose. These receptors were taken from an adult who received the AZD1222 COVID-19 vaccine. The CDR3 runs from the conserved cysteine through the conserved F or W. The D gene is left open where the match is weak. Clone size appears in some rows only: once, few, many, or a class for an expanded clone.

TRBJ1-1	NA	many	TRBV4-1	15	CASSQGPGLNTEAFF	TGCGCCAGCAGCCAGGGGCCAGGGTTGAACACTGAAGCTTTCTTT
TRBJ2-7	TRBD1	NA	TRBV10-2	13	CASSSGGVYEQYF	TGCGCCAGCAGCTCAGGGGGCGTCTACGAGCAGTACTTC
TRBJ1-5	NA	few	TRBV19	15	CASSLQQNSNQPQHF	TGTGCCAGTAGTTTACAGCAGAATAGCAATCAGCCCCAGCATTTT
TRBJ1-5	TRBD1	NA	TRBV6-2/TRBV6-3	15	CASSSTGTGTQPQHF	TGTGCCAGCAGTTCTACCGGGACAGGGACTCAGCCCCAGCATTTT
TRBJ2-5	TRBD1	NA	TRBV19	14	CASTRDREGETQYF	TGTGCCAGTACCCGAGACAGGGAAGGGGAGACCCAGTACTTC
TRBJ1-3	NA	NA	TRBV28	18	CASSSGTEAYISGNTIYF	TGTGCCAGCAGTTCCGGGACCGAAGCTTATATCTCTGGAAACACCATATATTTT
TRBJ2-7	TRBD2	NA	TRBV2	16	CASSVDRASGTYEQYF	TGTGCCAGCAGTGTCGATAGGGCTAGCGGGACCTACGAGCAGTACTTC
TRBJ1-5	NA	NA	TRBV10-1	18	CASSESFPTRWENQPQHF	TGCGCCAGCAGTGAGTCGTTCCCAACACGGTGGGAAAATCAGCCCCAGCATTTT
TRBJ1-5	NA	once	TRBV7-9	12	CASSDGGQPQHF	TGTGCCAGCAGCGACGGGGGTCAGCCCCAGCATTTT
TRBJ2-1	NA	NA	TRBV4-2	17	CASSRSPRGLGGNEQFF	TGTGCCAGCAGCCGCTCTCCCCGGGGGCTAGGGGGCAATGAGCAGTTCTTC
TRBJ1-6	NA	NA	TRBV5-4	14	CASSFRDMGSPLHF	TGTGCCAGCAGCTTCCGGGACATGGGCTCACCCCTCCACTTT
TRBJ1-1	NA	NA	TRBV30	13	CAWSSHGIAEAFF	TGTGCCTGGAGTTCCCACGGGATCGCTGAAGCTTTCTTT
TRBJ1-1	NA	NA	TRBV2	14	CASTRGGPEAEAFF	TGTGCCAGCACCCGCGGGGGACCTGAGGCTGAAGCTTTCTTT
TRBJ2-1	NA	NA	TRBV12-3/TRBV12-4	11	CASGRYNEQFF	TGTGCCAGCGGAAGGTACAATGAGCAGTTCTTC
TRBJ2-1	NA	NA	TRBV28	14	CASRPYRRVGEQFF	TGTGCCAGCAGACCCTATCGACGAGTCGGTGAGCAGTTCTTC
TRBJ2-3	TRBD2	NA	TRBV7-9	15	CASSLDGGTTDTQYF	TGTGCCAGCAGCTTAGACGGGGGGACCACAGATACGCAGTATTTT
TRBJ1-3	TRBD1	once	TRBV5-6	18	CASSSGTGARRSGNTIYF	TGTGCCAGCAGCTCTGGGACAGGGGCAAGGCGAAGTGGAAACACCATATATTTT
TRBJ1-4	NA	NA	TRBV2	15	CASSETRDLPAKLFF	TGTGCCAGCAGTGAAACCCGGGACCTCCCGGCAAAACTGTTTTTT
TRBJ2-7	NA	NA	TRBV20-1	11	CSASRGDEQYF	TGCAGTGCTAGTCGGGGTGACGAGCAGTACTTC
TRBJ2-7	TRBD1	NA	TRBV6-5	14	CASSLDRSRIEQYF	TGTGCCAGCAGCTTGGACAGGTCAAGGATCGAGCAGTACTTC
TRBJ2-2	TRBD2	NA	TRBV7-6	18	CASSLSSGGPLNTGELFF	TGTGCCAGCAGCTTATCTAGCGGGGGGCCCTTGAACACCGGGGAGCTGTTTTTT
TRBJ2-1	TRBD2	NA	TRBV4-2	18	CASSQDSPSGGTYNEQFF	TGTGCCAGCAGCCAAGATTCCCCTAGCGGGGGAACCTACAATGAGCAGTTCTTC
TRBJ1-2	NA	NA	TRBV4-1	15	CASSQEQGFNYGYTF	TGCGCCAGCAGCCAAGAACAGGGATTTAACTATGGCTACACCTTC
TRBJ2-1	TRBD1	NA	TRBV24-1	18	CATSDWQGAIQGYNEQFF	TGTGCCACCAGTGATTGGCAGGGGGCTATCCAAGGCTACAATGAGCAGTTCTTC
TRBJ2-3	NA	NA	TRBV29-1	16	CSVEVPPFGSTDTQYF	TGCAGCGTTGAAGTCCCCCCATTTGGCAGCACAGATACGCAGTATTTT
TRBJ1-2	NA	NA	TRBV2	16	CASSEADGGRGNGYTF	TGTGCCAGCAGTGAAGCCGACGGGGGCAGGGGTAATGGCTACACCTTC
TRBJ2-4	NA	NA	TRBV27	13	CASSPAAVNIQYF	TGTGCCAGCAGTCCGGCCGCCGTGAACATTCAGTACTTC
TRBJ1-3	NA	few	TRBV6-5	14	CASKGGVAGNTIYF	TGTGCCAGCAAGGGGGGGGTGGCTGGAAACACCATATATTTT